The clone carrying this T cell receptor beta chain has only a few counts. These data are taken from a study of patients and donors after allogeneic stem cell transplantation. TCRdb processed the RT-PCR reads anew with MiXCR; each CDR3 protein has one entry. The table shows roughly 960,000 distinct CDR3 sequences, with more than 15% occurring only once. The specimen was blood, either unsorted or a sorted T cell fraction (not recorded which). This TCR derives from a human donor who was either an allogeneic HSCT recipient or a stem cell or donor lymphocyte infusion donor (not recorded which). It is not recorded whose cells these are; they may come from a transplant donor.

The CDR3 region has the DNA TGTGCCACCAGCAAGCGGGGGTTGGACACCGGGGAGCTGTTTTTT. Translating gives CATSKRGLDTGELFF. The J gene is TRBJ2-2, the V gene TRBV15, with 8 bases identical to TRBD2. Germline CDR1 reads LNHNV; CDR2 reads YYDKDF (reference sequence). CDR3 length: 15 residues. Trimming removed 4 bases from V and 3 bases from J; junction bases left unmatched: 4.